These T cell receptor beta chains were read from a single sample in a study of blood T cell repertoires in COVID-19. Only in-frame clones appear in the TCRdb table, and some are missing; sequencing was by immunoSEQ multiplex PCR. This table holds some 500,000 clones, around 90% found once. Material for sequencing was peripheral blood. Receptor source: a woman aged 45 to 65 with COVID-19, enrolled during active disease. Both conserved end residues are part of each CDR3. The D gene is left open where the match is weak. Size is stated for part of the rows, as once, few or many counts, or as a class when the clone is expanded.

d_gene	v_gene	j_gene	abundance	CDR3nt	CDR3aa
TRBD1	TRBV15	TRBJ2-2	NA	TGTGCCACCAGCGGAAGGACGCAGAGTAACAGGGGCTACACCGGGGAGCTGTTTTTT	CATSGRTQSNRGYTGELFF
TRBD1	TRBV7-3	TRBJ1-2	NA	TGTGCCAGCAGCCCCGGAGGGACAGCTAACTATGGCTACACCTTC	CASSPGGTANYGYTF
NA	TRBV24-1	TRBJ2-5	NA	TGTGCCACCAGTCCGCAGGGTGTCCAAGAGACCCAGTACTTC	CATSPQGVQETQYF
TRBD1	TRBV5-1	TRBJ2-1	NA	TGCGCCAGCAGCCGAACGAAAACAGGGGGCCAAAGGAGGATTAACAATGAGCAGTTCTTC	CASSRTKTGGQRRINNEQFF
NA	TRBV2	TRBJ2-3	NA	TGTGCCAGCAGAGGAGTGAGCGGGTTCGCAACTAGCACAGATACGCAGTATTTT	CASRGVSGFATSTDTQYF
NA	TRBV7-9	TRBJ1-2	NA	TGTGCCAGCAGCCTCTTTCCCGGGTTACGGAAGTATGGCTACACCTTC	CASSLFPGLRKYGYTF
TRBD1	TRBV27	TRBJ1-1	NA	TGTGCCAGCAGTGCCTATTTCGGGACAGGTCAAAGTACTGAAGCTTTCTTT	CASSAYFGTGQSTEAFF
NA	TRBV10-2	TRBJ2-2	NA	TGCGCCAGCTACGATAATCCGGGACTCAGTCCCGGGGAGCTGTTTTTT	CASYDNPGLSPGELFF
TRBD1	TRBV4-2	TRBJ1-2	NA	TGTGCCAGCAGCCAAGAGGGGACAGTTTATGGCTACACCTTC	CASSQEGTVYGYTF
NA	TRBV24-1	TRBJ1-5	NA	TGTGCCACCAGTGATTCTCGAGGTCAGCCCCAGCATTTT	CATSDSRGQPQHF
NA	TRBV30	TRBJ1-6	NA	TGTGCCTGGAGTTCACAGGGCAATTCACCCCTCCACTTT	CAWSSQGNSPLHF
NA	TRBV11-2	TRBJ1-3	NA	TGTGCCAGCAGCCGGACAGACTCTGGAAACACCATATATTTT	CASSRTDSGNTIYF
NA	TRBV5-1	TRBJ2-2	NA	TGCGCCAGCGGAATCCAGGGGATAAACACCGGGGAGCTGTTTTTT	CASGIQGINTGELFF
TRBD1	TRBV30	TRBJ2-1	NA	TGTGCCTGGAGCCGGGACAGGGGTATCTATGAGCAGTTCTTC	CAWSRDRGIYEQFF
NA	TRBV27	TRBJ2-3	once	TGTGCCAGCAGTTTAAGTCAGGCGCCCAGCACAGATACGCAGTATTTT	CASSLSQAPSTDTQYF
TRBD1	TRBV10-3	TRBJ1-5	NA	TGTGCCATCAGTGAGTCTGTGACAGGGGACAATCAGCCCCAGCATTTT	CAISESVTGDNQPQHF
NA	TRBV12-3/TRBV12-4	TRBJ1-2	NA	TGTGCCAGCAGTTTGGCGCAGGGGTATGGCTACACCTTC	CASSLAQGYGYTF
TRBD1	TRBV5-1	TRBJ1-2	NA	TGCGCCAGCAGCTCCGGGACAGGGTCCTCCCTTGATGGCTACACCTTC	CASSSGTGSSLDGYTF
TRBD1	TRBV5-4	TRBJ2-1	NA	TGTGCCAGCAGTCCCGGGACAGGGGGGTACAATGAGCAGTTCTTC	CASSPGTGGYNEQFF
NA	TRBV4-1	TRBJ1-1	NA	TGCGCCAGCAGCCAAGGGCTCGGGGGAGTGAACACTGAAGCTTTCTTT	CASSQGLGGVNTEAFF
NA	TRBV24-1	TRBJ2-3	NA	TGTGCCACCAGTGTCGGGGGTTCCACAGATACGCAGTATTTT	CATSVGGSTDTQYF
NA	TRBV27	TRBJ2-7	NA	TGTGCCAGCAGTCCTACCGATTCCTACGAGCAGTACTTC	CASSPTDSYEQYF
NA	TRBV11-2	TRBJ2-5	NA	TGTGCCAGCGGGACTTACCAGGGGACCCAGTACTTC	CASGTYQGTQYF
NA	TRBV4-2	TRBJ2-1	NA	TGTGCCAGCAGCCAAGATCTGGGCGGGGACAATGAGCAGTTCTTC	CASSQDLGGDNEQFF
TRBD1	TRBV5-1	TRBJ2-7	NA	TGCGCCAGCAGCAGGGACAGGGGGGACGAGCAGTACTTC	CASSRDRGDEQYF
NA	TRBV9	TRBJ1-2	once	TGTGCCAGCTTCAGCGGGGTCTATGGCTACACCTTC	CASFSGVYGYTF
TRBD1	TRBV27	TRBJ1-2	NA	TGTGCCAGCAGTTTAGCAGGGGGCGCAGGCTATGGCTACACCTTC	CASSLAGGAGYGYTF
NA	TRBV5-8	TRBJ2-7	once	TGTGCCAGCGGCTCTTCGGGCGAGCAGTACTTC	CASGSSGEQYF
TRBD1	TRBV5-1	TRBJ1-4	NA	TGCGCCAGCAGCTTACAGGGGGCAGGCAATGAAAAACTGTTTTTT	CASSLQGAGNEKLFF
NA	TRBV5-1	TRBJ2-1	NA	TGCGCCAGCAGCTTGGGCGGCGGGTGGGAGCAGTTCTTC	CASSLGGGWEQFF
TRBD1	TRBV7-3	TRBJ1-1	NA	TGTGCCAGCAGCCAATCGACAGGGCAGAACACTGAAGCTTTCTTT	CASSQSTGQNTEAFF
TRBD2	TRBV2	TRBJ2-1	NA	TGTGCCAGCAGCGCCCAAGGTAGCGGGGGTTCCAATGAGCAGTTCTTC	CASSAQGSGGSNEQFF
NA	TRBV6-5	TRBJ1-6	NA	TGTGCCAGCCGGCGGGACTCCGGTAATTCACCCCTCCACTTT	CASRRDSGNSPLHF
TRBD2	TRBV5-6	TRBJ2-5	NA	TGTGCCAGCAGCTTGGGGCTAGCGGGGCACCTTGGAGAGACCCAGTACTTC	CASSLGLAGHLGETQYF
TRBD2	TRBV18	TRBJ2-1	once	TGTGCCAGCTCACCAGAGGCGGGGGGGCCTGGAAATGAGCAGTTCTTC	CASSPEAGGPGNEQFF
TRBD2	TRBV6-7	TRBJ2-7	NA	TGTGCCAGCAGCCATGACCCGGGACTAGCGATCCACGAGCAGTACTTC	CASSHDPGLAIHEQYF
TRBD1	TRBV6-1	TRBJ1-4	NA	TGTGCCAGCAGTGAAAACAGGGGCGGTGAAAAACTGTTTTTT	CASSENRGGEKLFF
TRBD1	TRBV27	TRBJ1-4	NA	TGTGCCAGCAGTCCACAGGGGATGGGTGAAAAACTGTTTTTT	CASSPQGMGEKLFF
NA	TRBV19	TRBJ1-6	once	TGTGCCAGTAGTGCCCGGGAATCGAATTCACCCCTCCACTTT	CASSARESNSPLHF
TRBD2	TRBV6-6	TRBJ2-5	NA	TGTGCCAGCAGTCCCGCGGCGGGGGGGTTCAGGGGACAAGAGACCCAGTACTTC	CASSPAAGGFRGQETQYF
TRBD1	TRBV19	TRBJ2-7	once	TGTGCCAGTAGTGACAGGGGCGCTCCCTCCTACGAGCAGTACTTC	CASSDRGAPSYEQYF
NA	TRBV5-5	TRBJ1-1	NA	TGTGCCAGCAGTTTTCAGACAGACAGCCTGAACACTGAAGCTTTCTTT	CASSFQTDSLNTEAFF
NA	TRBV5-1	TRBJ1-1	NA	TGCGCCAGCAGCGGGGGGGCGGAGGACATCACTGAAGCTTTCTTT	CASSGGAEDITEAFF
TRBD1	TRBV18	TRBJ2-3	NA	TGTGCCAGCTCACCACTTCGACAGGGGGTCACAGATACGCAGTATTTT	CASSPLRQGVTDTQYF
TRBD2	TRBV10-1	TRBJ2-5	NA	TGCGCCAGCAGTGTTACTAGCGGGGGCCAAGAGACCCAGTACTTC	CASSVTSGGQETQYF
TRBD1	TRBV28	TRBJ1-2	NA	TGTGCCAGCACCGTGGACAGGGGTATTGGCTACACCTTC	CASTVDRGIGYTF
NA	TRBV28	TRBJ2-7	NA	TGTGCCAGCAGTTTTCGGACTCTCGAGCAGTACTTC	CASSFRTLEQYF
TRBD2	TRBV2	TRBJ2-1	NA	TGTGCCAGCAGGGGACTAGTACCTGAGGAGCAGTTCTTC	CASRGLVPEEQFF
NA	TRBV30	TRBJ1-2	NA	TGTGCCTGTACACCGGACTCTAAAAGCTATGGCTACACCTTC	CACTPDSKSYGYTF
NA	TRBV4-1	TRBJ1-1	NA	TGCGCCAGCAGCCAGCGTAGCACTGAAGCTTTCTTT	CASSQRSTEAFF
TRBD2	TRBV2	TRBJ2-5	NA	TGTGCCAGCAGCTTTGACGGGACTAGAGGAGAGACCCAGTACTTC	CASSFDGTRGETQYF
NA	TRBV3-1/TRBV3-2	TRBJ2-1	NA	TGTGCCAGCAGCCTCGGAGGTGGAAGTGAGCAGTTCTTC	CASSLGGGSEQFF
TRBD2	TRBV9	TRBJ2-3	NA	TGTGCCAGCAGTCCTAGCGGGGGATACACAGATACGCAGTATTTT	CASSPSGGYTDTQYF